Presented here are 32 T cell receptor beta chains from one specimen sequenced in a study of blood T cell repertoires in COVID-19. Generated by immunoSEQ multiplex PCR, the TCRdb table keeps only in-frame clones and is missing some. The sample carries approximately 70,000 clones, approximately 88% recorded once. The sample taken for sequencing was peripheral blood. The origin of the receptors is a woman aged 55 to 70 with acute or convalescent COVID-19.

The chain combines TRBV28 with TRBJ1-4; weak D call: TRBD1 (5 bases). CDR3 length: 14 amino acids. Per germline, CDR1 MDHEN and CDR2 SYDVKM. Trimming shortened V by 10 bases and J by 8 bases, and 20 bases separated the two germline ends. The CDR3 spells CANGGERDTEKLFF. CDR3 coding DNA: TGTGCCAACGGGGGTGAAAGAGACACAGAAAAACTGTTTTTT.

The genes are TRBV19 and TRBJ2-5; the match to TRBD1 covers 10 bases. CDR1 and CDR2 from the germline V gene are LNHDA and SQIVND (reference sequence). CDR3 length: 15 residues. Trimming at V came to 6 bases and at J to 4 bases, leaving 8 bases not matched to a gene. The CDR3 DNA is TGTGCCAGTAGCCAGGGACAGGGGAAGGGAGAGACCCAGTACTTC. It encodes CASSQGQGKGETQYF.

The chain combines TRBV6-4 with TRBJ2-2, with 10 nucleotides matching TRBD2. The germline V gene has CDR1 MRHNA and CDR2 SNTAGT. CDR3 length equals 15 residues. After removal of 3 bases from V and 6 bases from J, the junction contained 4 bases not matched to a gene. For the CDR3, the DNA is TGTGCCAGCAGTGAAGGGACTAGCGTCGCCGGGGAGCTGTTTTTT. Its protein is CASSEGTSVAGELFF.

The chain links TRBV19 to TRBJ1-3; D remains unclear. This CDR3 has 17 amino acids. Germline-derived CDR1 and CDR2 are LNHDA and SQIVND (reference sequence). V lost 3 bases and J lost 0, with 15 bases in between. The CDR3 DNA reads TGTGCCAGTAGTATTAGGTACAGCAGATTCTCTGGAAACACCATATATTTT. Translation: CASSIRYSRFSGNTIYF.

The chain couples TRBV5-6 to TRBJ2-2; 8 nucleotides agree with TRBD2. CDR1 and CDR2 (germline): SGHDT, YYEEEE. This CDR3 is built from 14 residues. The trim removed 3 bases at V and 6 bases at J, leaving 4 bases unmatched. For the CDR3, the DNA is TGTGCCAGCAGCTCCGGACTAGCTCCCGGGGAGCTGTTTTTT. Its translation is CASSSGLAPGELFF.

The V gene is TRBV28, the J gene TRBJ2-7; 11 nucleotides agree with TRBD2. V shed 6 bases, J shed 4 bases, and the junction held 5 bases outside the gene matches. Germline V gives CDR1 MDHEN, CDR2 SYDVKM. The CDR3 totals 14 residues. DNA of the CDR3: TGTGCCAGCAGGTCCGGGACTAGCGGTTACGAGCAGTACGTC. This sequence encodes CASRSGTSGYEQYV.

This CDR3 reads CASSGAGLAGEGEQFF. The CDR3 nucleotides are TGTGCCAGCAGTGGCGCGGGACTAGCGGGGGAGGGTGAGCAGTTCTTC. This chain links TRBV2 with TRBJ2-1, with 14 positions matching TRBD2. The junction had 8 bases not matched to a gene; V was cut back by 4 bases and J by 9 bases. Germline CDR1 and CDR2: SNHLY and FYNNEI. The CDR3 runs 16 residues.

The gene calls are TRBV7-9 and TRBJ2-7; 10 nucleotides agree with TRBD1. J gave up 2 bases and V 4 bases, and 8 bases lay outside the gene matches. The CDR3 is made up of 16 amino acids. Germline V lookup: CDR1 SEHNR, CDR2 FQNEAQ (reference sequence). The CDR3 DNA reads TGTGCCAGCAGCTCCTGGCCCGGGACAGGGGCCTACGAGCAGTACGTC. Protein product: CASSSWPGTGAYEQYV.

The J gene is TRBJ1-2, the V gene TRBV19; the match to TRBD1 covers 7 bases. Looked up from germline, CDR1 is LNHDA and CDR2 is SQIVND (reference sequence). The CDR3 covers 11 residues. The V segment lost 6 bases and the J segment 8 bases; nucleotides outside the gene matches: 3. CDR3 in DNA: TGTGCCAGTAGAGGACAGGAAGGCTACACCTTC. Amino acids: CASRGQEGYTF.

The chain is built from TRBV9 and TRBJ1-4, with 8 bases matching TRBD1. V trimming: 4 bases; J trimming: 2 bases; junction bases outside the gene matches: 4. In germline, CDR1 is SGDLS, CDR2 YYNGEE. The CDR3 covers 15 residues. The CDR3 DNA reads as TGTGCCAGCAGCTTGTCAGGGGGCACTAATGAAAAACTGTTTTTT. This gives the protein CASSLSGGTNEKLFF.

The rearrangement joins TRBV5-6 to TRBJ1-5, with TRBD1 matching 7 bases. This CDR3 contains 15 residues. In germline, CDR1 is SGHDT, CDR2 YYEEEE. The trim removed 3 bases at V and 4 bases at J, leaving 7 bases unmatched. CDR3 protein: CASSYSGTENQPQHF. Written as DNA, the CDR3 is TGTGCCAGCAGCTACTCCGGGACAGAAAATCAGCCCCAGCATTTT. The full variable domain, its missing parts supplied by reference TRBV5-6 and TRBJ1-5, is DAGVTQSPTHLIKTRGQQVTLRCSPKSGHDTVSWYQQALGQGPQFIFQYYEEEERQRGNFPDRFSGHQFPNYSSELNVNALLLGDSALYLCASSYSGTENQPQHFGDGTRLSIL.

This clone came up once. The CDR3 loop reads CASSRQGVSGNTIYF. DNA of the CDR3: TGTGCCAGCAGTCGCCAAGGGGTCTCTGGAAACACCATATATTTT. The chain carries TRBV6-5 and TRBJ1-3, with D perhaps TRBD1 (5 bases). Per the germline V gene, CDR1 is MNHEY and CDR2 is SVGAGI. V lost 5 bases, J lost 0 bases, and 11 bases lay in between. The CDR3 covers 15 residues.

This chain links TRBV6-2 or TRBV6-3 with TRBJ2-7; D remains ambiguous. Trimming removed 5 bases at V and 8 bases at J, with 10 bases between. Germline V gives CDR1 MNHEY, CDR2 SVGEGT. The CDR3 is 11 amino acids. The CDR3 here is CASSLGSQQYV. The CDR3 DNA reads TGTGCCAGCAGTCTAGGCTCCCAGCAGTACGTC.

This clone was seen a single time. V and J are TRBV19 and TRBJ1-1; 7 nucleotides agree with TRBD1. In germline, CDR1 is LNHDA, CDR2 SQIVND (reference sequence). This CDR3 has 15 residues. V shed 0 bases and J 1 base; nucleotides not matched to a gene: 2. The chain's CDR3 is CASSIDRGKNTEAFF. In DNA form, the CDR3 reads TGTGCCAGTAGTATAGACAGGGGGAAGAACACTGAAGCTTTCTTT.

V is TRBV11-1 and J is TRBJ1-4; D is uncertain. Germline V lookup: CDR1 SGHAT, CDR2 FQDESV (reference sequence). V lost 2 bases, J lost 5 bases, and 12 bases lay in between. The CDR3 extends over 15 amino acids. CDR3 coding DNA: TGTGCCAGCAGCTTACCCGCGACCGGGAATGAAAAACTGTTTTTT. Protein product: CASSLPATGNEKLFF.

V gene TRBV10-3 combines with J gene TRBJ2-3, with 11 positions matching TRBD2. The V gene's germline CDR1 is ENHRY and CDR2 SYGVKD. Germline trimming cut 1 base from V and 1 base from J; bases unmatched to any gene: 1. There are 16 residues in the CDR3. CDR3 nucleotides: TGTGCCATCAGTGAGTTACTAGCGGGGGGCACAGATACGCAGTATTTT. Residues: CAISELLAGGTDTQYF.

The genes are TRBV20-1 and TRBJ2-7; D call uncertain. The germline V gene has CDR1 DFQATT and CDR2 SNEGSKA (reference sequence). This CDR3 has 14 residues. Trimming removed 3 bases at V and 4 bases at J, with 16 bases between. DNA of the CDR3: TGCAGTGCTAGTGGCCCGGAGCCGGATTACGAGCAGTACGTC. Translation gives CSASGPEPDYEQYV.

The chain recombines TRBV29-1 with TRBJ1-5, with 8 positions matching TRBD1. The CDR3 sequence is 15 residues long. The germline V gene encodes CDR1 SQVTM and CDR2 ANQGSEA. The V gene end was trimmed by 7 bases and the J gene end by 5 bases; junction bases not matched to a gene: 13. CDR3 bases: TGCAGCGCCCGAGTCGGACAGGGAATAGATCAGCCCCAGCATTTT. Its protein is CSARVGQGIDQPQHF.

The rearrangement joins TRBV28 to TRBJ1-5; maybe TRBD1 (5 bases). Germline values: CDR1 MDHEN, CDR2 SYDVKM. This CDR3 contains 18 residues. Trimming shortened V by 5 bases and J by 0 bases, and 20 bases separated the two germline ends. CDR3 loop: CASSRVQADVFSNQPQHF. The CDR3 DNA follows: TGTGCCAGCAGTCGGGTACAGGCCGACGTATTTAGCAATCAGCCCCAGCATTTT.

This chain uses TRBV28 with TRBJ1-4; 7 positions agree with TRBD1. Germline V lookup: CDR1 MDHEN, CDR2 SYDVKM. This CDR3 is built from 13 residues. Germline trimming cut 6 bases from V and 2 bases from J; bases unmatched to any gene: 0. The CDR3 DNA reads TGTGCCAGCAGACAGGGGACTAATGAAAAACTGTTTTTT. It translates to CASRQGTNEKLFF.

This chain joins TRBV6-2 or TRBV6-3 and TRBJ1-2; no clear D. There are 12 residues in the CDR3. Germline V gene lookup returns CDR1 MNHEY and CDR2 SVGEGT. Trimming took 0 bases from V and 8 from J, leaving 7 bases between them. In DNA, the CDR3 is TGTGCCAGCAGTTACTCGATTAGCGGCTACACCTTC. This gives the protein CASSYSISGYTF.

The V and J genes are TRBV27 and TRBJ2-1; D gene ambiguous. V was pared by 5 bases and J by 2 bases, with 10 bases between. Germline V gives CDR1 MNHEY, CDR2 SMNVEV (reference sequence). CDR3 length equals 14 residues. The CDR3, as DNA: TGTGCCAGCAGTCTGACTCCTACCTACAATGAGCAGTTCTTC. Translating gives CASSLTPTYNEQFF.

On this clone: Other nucleotide sequences in the sample specify the same CDR3. This rearrangement joins TRBV6-5 to TRBJ1-1, with 8 bases that match TRBD1. J lost 10 bases, V lost 6 bases, and 7 bases had no gene match. CDR1 MNHEY and CDR2 SVGAGI come from the germline V gene. The CDR3 runs 12 residues. The CDR3 DNA sequence: TGTGCCAGCAGCCGCGACAGGGGCCGAGCTTTCTTT. Amino acid sequence: CASSRDRGRAFF.

About this clone itself: This CDR3 fails to terminate in the conserved phenylalanine or tryptophan, so it likely reflects a read error. No DNA is shown, since the ends of the CDR3 on it are uncertain; the CDR3 is the one TCRdb lists. This chain joins TRBV9 and TRBJ2-7; the listed D gene, TRBD2, was not tested against the DNA. The CDR3 is 12 amino acids long, termini counted. Germline values: CDR1 SGDLS, CDR2 YYNGEE. The CDR3 spells CASTHMALELSG.

CDR3: CASSSLGGMTYNEQFF. DNA of the CDR3: TGTGCCAGCAGTTCCCTGGGCGGGATGACCTACAATGAGCAGTTCTTC. The chain has TRBV6-6 and TRBJ2-1, with a possible D match to TRBD2 (6 bases). This CDR3 spans 16 amino acids. V was clipped by 4 bases and J by 2 bases, with 15 bases between them. The germline CDR1 and CDR2 sequences are MNHNY and SVGAGI (reference sequence).

CDR3 sequence: CASSPLAAEETQYF. As DNA, the CDR3 is TGTGCCAGCAGTCCACTCGCGGCAGAAGAGACCCAGTACTTC. The J gene is TRBJ2-5, the V gene TRBV7-9; D remains unclear. Germline V gene sequence: CDR1 SEHNR, CDR2 FQNEAQ (reference sequence). Trimming removed 6 bases from V and 3 bases from J, with 14 bases in between. The CDR3 length is 14 residues.

The chain has TRBV19 and TRBJ1-2; D possibly corresponds to TRBD1 (5 bases). The CDR3 is 15 amino acids. V lost 7 bases, J lost 0 bases, and 15 bases lay in between. Germline values: CDR1 LNHDA, CDR2 SQIVND (reference sequence). DNA of the CDR3: TGTGCCAGTACCTTAGACAGTGGGGCTAACTATGGCTACACCTTC. It specifies CASTLDSGANYGYTF. Using reference TRBV19 and TRBJ1-2 for the parts outside the CDR3, the full variable domain is DGGITQSPKYLFRKEGQNVTLSCEQNLNHDAMYWYRQDPGQGLRLIYYSQIVNDFQKGDIAEGYSVSREKKESFPLTVTSAQKNPTAFYLCASTLDSGANYGYTFGSGTRLTVV.

The chain couples TRBV18 to TRBJ2-1; D gene ambiguous. Trimming pared 1 base from V and 7 bases from J, leaving 14 bases between. The CDR3 runs 15 residues. The germline V gene encodes CDR1 KGHSH and CDR2 LQKENI. The CDR3 reads CASSPRLSFRNEQFF. The CDR3 region has the DNA TGTGCCAGCTCACCACGGCTCTCTTTTCGAAATGAGCAGTTCTTC.

The chain couples TRBV29-1 to TRBJ2-5; possibly TRBD2 for D (6 bases). The V end was cut by 7 bases, the J end by 7 bases, with 16 bases between. The length of the CDR3 is 12 residues. Per the germline V gene, CDR1 is SQVTM and CDR2 is ANQGSEA. For the CDR3, the DNA is TGCAGCGCCCGGGAGCTCCCCGGGACCCAGTACTTC. Translated: CSARELPGTQYF.

The chain uses TRBV10-1 and TRBJ1-5, with 11 bases aligning to TRBD1. Per germline, CDR1 WNHNN and CDR2 SYGVQD (reference sequence). The V gene end was trimmed by 4 bases and the J gene end by 5 bases; junction bases not matched to a gene: 1. The CDR3 has 14 residues. The CDR3 loop reads CASSGGQGDQPQHF. The CDR3 DNA sequence: TGCGCCAGCAGTGGGGGACAGGGGGATCAGCCCCAGCATTTT.

The V call is TRBV11-1, the J call TRBJ2-1, with 7 bases lining up with TRBD2. J gave up 7 bases and V 5 bases, and 5 bases lay outside the gene matches. Germline CDR1 SGHAT, CDR2 FQDESV (reference sequence). The CDR3 length is 13 residues. The CDR3 spells CASSILLANEQFF. In DNA form, the CDR3 reads TGTGCCAGCAGCATCCTACTAGCGAATGAGCAGTTCTTC.

V is TRBV5-4 and J is TRBJ2-5, with 7 bases that match TRBD1. The CDR3 is 13 amino acids. Germline loops: CDR1 SGHNT, CDR2 YYREEE (reference sequence). J lost 3 bases, V lost 4 bases, and 3 bases had no gene match. In DNA form, the CDR3 reads TGTGCCAGCAGCCGGACAGGAGAAGAGACCCAGTACTTC. This translates into CASSRTGEETQYF.